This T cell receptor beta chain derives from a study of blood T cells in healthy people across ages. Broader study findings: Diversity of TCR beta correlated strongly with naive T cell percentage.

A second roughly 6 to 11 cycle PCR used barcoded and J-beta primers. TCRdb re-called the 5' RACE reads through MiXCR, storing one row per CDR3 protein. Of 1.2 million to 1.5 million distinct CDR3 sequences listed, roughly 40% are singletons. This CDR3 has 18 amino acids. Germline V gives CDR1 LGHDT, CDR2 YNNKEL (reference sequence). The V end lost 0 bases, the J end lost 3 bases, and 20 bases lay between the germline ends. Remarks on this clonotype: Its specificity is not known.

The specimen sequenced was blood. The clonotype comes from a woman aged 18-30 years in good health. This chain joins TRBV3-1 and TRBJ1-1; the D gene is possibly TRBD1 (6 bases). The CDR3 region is CASSQDTTGGLGYTEAFF. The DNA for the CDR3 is TGTGCCAGCAGCCAAGATACTACGGGGGGGCTAGGGTACACTGAAGCTTTCTTT.